One and the same sample provided the 22 T cell receptor beta chains below, sequenced in a study of shared clonotypes between healthy human individuals. Naive-designated CD8 cells lacked CD45RO, were positively enriched for CCR7, and omitted terminally differentiated effector memory CD45RA+ cells. TCRdb keeps only in-frame clones here, not all; method: immunoSEQ multiplex PCR. The data hold about 2 million clones, with over 85% observed a single time. The sequencing sample was made of naive CD8+ T cells sorted from blood. These receptors all come from a man aged 18 to 29 in good health.

The chain employs TRBV7-9 and TRBJ2-7, with TRBD2 matching 13 bases. Losses at the gene ends were 5 bases for V and 4 bases for J; bases not matched to a gene: 8. Germline lookup yields CDR1 SEHNR and CDR2 FQNEAQ (reference sequence). The CDR3 has 16 residues. This CDR3 is CASSMRTSGSAYEQYF. The CDR3 DNA reads TGTGCCAGCAGCATGCGGACTAGCGGGAGTGCGTACGAGCAGTACTTC.

This sequence joins TRBV27 and TRBJ1-2, with 7 bases that match TRBD1. Germline values: CDR1 MNHEY, CDR2 SMNVEV (reference sequence). The CDR3 covers 16 residues. The J segment lost 4 bases and the V segment lost 1 base, leaving 9 bases of the junction unmatched. The CDR3 nucleotides read TGTGCCAGCAGTTTATGGGCAGGGGGTAAGGGCTATGGCTACACCTTC. Residues: CASSLWAGGKGYGYTF.

The genes are TRBV5-5 and TRBJ1-2, with TRBD1 matching 7 bases. CDR3 length: 14 residues. V dropped 2 bases and J dropped 5; count of bases not matched to a gene: 6. Germline V gene lookup returns CDR1 SGHKS and CDR2 YYEKEE (reference sequence). CDR3 nucleotides: TGTGCCAGCAGCTTAACAGGGGATACTTATGGCTACACCTTC. This encodes CASSLTGDTYGYTF.

The gene calls are TRBV18 and TRBJ1-2; 8 bases map to TRBD1. The V segment lost 2 bases and the J segment 3 bases; nucleotides outside the gene matches: 11. The CDR3 consists of 17 residues. The germline gives CDR1 KGHSH, CDR2 LQKENI. The chain's CDR3 is CASSPVVNRGEDYGYTF. DNA of the CDR3: TGTGCCAGCTCACCAGTAGTCAACAGGGGGGAGGACTATGGCTACACCTTC.

The rearrangement uses TRBV6-5 and TRBJ2-7; 10 positions agree with TRBD2. V shed 2 bases, J shed 6 bases, and the junction held 7 bases outside the gene matches. Germline V CDR1 and CDR2: MNHEY, SVGAGI. This CDR3 has 15 amino acids. The CDR3 region has the DNA TGTGCCAGCAGTTACGGAACTAGCGGGATCGGCGAGCAGTACTTC. It yields the protein CASSYGTSGIGEQYF.

The chain links TRBV13 to TRBJ2-5; D unresolved. V dropped 8 bases and J dropped 2 bases, with 15 bases sitting between them. This CDR3 is 14 amino acids long. Germline CDR1 reads PRHDT; CDR2 reads FYEKMQ (reference sequence). CDR3 sequence (DNA): TGTGCCAGCGGATCTGCTGGACGGCAAGAGACCCAGTACTTC. Translated, it gives CASGSAGRQETQYF.

This clone was detected only once. The J gene is TRBJ2-7, the V gene TRBV5-6; 7 nucleotides align to TRBD1. The trim removed 3 bases at V and 4 bases at J, leaving 7 bases unmatched. The CDR3 has 14 amino acids. Germline V lookup: CDR1 SGHDT, CDR2 YYEEEE. CDR3 amino acids: CASSSGTAAYEQYF. The CDR3 coding sequence is TGTGCCAGCAGCTCCGGGACAGCAGCTTACGAGCAGTACTTC. Supplemented by reference TRBV5-6 and TRBJ2-7, the full variable domain reads DAGVTQSPTHLIKTRGQQVTLRCSPKSGHDTVSWYQQALGQGPQFIFQYYEEEERQRGNFPDRFSGHQFPNYSSELNVNALLLGDSALYLCASSSGTAAYEQYFGPGTRLTVT.

This clone came up a few times. The chain is built from TRBV5-1 and TRBJ2-1; possible D gene TRBD1, 5 bases. The CDR3 totals 14 residues. Germline V lookup: CDR1 SGHRS, CDR2 YFSETQ. The V end was cut by 0 bases, the J end by 3 bases, with 7 bases between. CDR3 DNA sequence: TGCGCCAGCAGCTTGGGAGACAGCTACAATGAGCAGTTCTTC. Translation gives CASSLGDSYNEQFF.

The chain carries TRBV27 and TRBJ2-3, with a tentative D call TRBD2 (6 bases). V shed 4 bases and J shed 1 base, with 18 bases lying between them. The CDR3 is 17 amino acids. CDR1 and CDR2 from the germline V gene are MNHEY and SMNVEV (reference sequence). Written as DNA, the CDR3 is TGTGCCAGCAGTTCCGGCCGGGTAGCGGTTGGCACAGATACGCAGTATTTT. This gives the protein CASSSGRVAVGTDTQYF.

The chain couples TRBV16 to TRBJ2-7, with TRBD1 matching over 8 bases. Germline loops: CDR1 KGHSY, CDR2 FQNENV. The CDR3 is made up of 18 amino acids. Losses at the gene ends were 4 bases for V and 1 base for J; bases not matched to a gene: 15. CDR3 region: CASSPFGQGDSGSYEQYF. The DNA of the CDR3 is TGTGCCAGCAGCCCGTTTGGACAGGGCGACTCCGGTTCCTACGAGCAGTACTTC.

The sample holds one count of this clone. V and J are TRBV6-5 and TRBJ2-1; D is unclear. Trimming took off 6 bases at V and 5 bases at J, with 14 bases between the two ends. In germline, CDR1 is MNHEY, CDR2 SVGAGI. The CDR3 extends over 14 amino acids. For the CDR3, the DNA is TGTGCCAGCAGCCATACCGTGGCTAACAATGAGCAGTTCTTC. Its protein product is CASSHTVANNEQFF.

With respect to this clone: The sample has other DNA sequences that encode this CDR3 too. The chain recombines TRBV4-3 with TRBJ2-3; D is uncertain. This CDR3 is 14 amino acids long. Trimming removed 1 base from V and 1 base from J, with 6 bases in between. The germline CDR1 and CDR2 sequences are LGHNA and YSLEER. CDR3 amino acids: CASSQAGGTDTQYF. CDR3 DNA sequence: TGCGCCAGCAGCCAAGCCGGCGGCACAGATACGCAGTATTTT.

J is TRBJ2-2 and V is TRBV4-1, with 7 bases aligning to TRBD1. V lost 4 bases and J lost 1; bases outside the gene matches: 6. The CDR3 loop spans 16 amino acids. Germline V gene lookup returns CDR1 MGHRA and CDR2 YSYEKL. The CDR3 DNA is TGCGCCAGCAGCCCTCTACAGGGGATGAACACCGGGGAGCTGTTTTTT. As protein: CASSPLQGMNTGELFF.

CDR3 coding DNA: TGTGCCAGCAAGGGACAGGGTTATTCTCTCGAGCAGTACTTC. It is translated as CASKGQGYSLEQYF. The chain recombines TRBV2 with TRBJ2-7; 9 bases align to TRBD1. The CDR3 length is 14 residues. Germline CDR1 SNHLY, CDR2 FYNNEI. V was pared by 7 bases and J by 6 bases, with 10 bases of the junction left unmatched.

The J gene is TRBJ1-5, the V gene TRBV28; D gene unclear. The V end was cut by 1 base, the J end by 5 bases, with 12 bases between. The germline gives CDR1 MDHEN, CDR2 SYDVKM. The CDR3 is 15 residues long. The CDR3 here is CASSLLGWDDQPQHF. CDR3 nucleotide sequence: TGTGCCAGCAGTTTATTGGGGTGGGATGATCAGCCCCAGCATTTT. Filled out from reference TRBV28 and TRBJ1-5, the complete variable domain reads DVKVTQSSRYLVKRTGEKVFLECVQDMDHENMFWYRQDPGLGLRLIYFSYDVKMKEKGDIPEGYSVSREKKERFSLILESASTNQTSMYLCASSLLGWDDQPQHFGDGTRLSIL.

Here the CDR3 reads CASSESEGAGSYEQYF. CDR3 DNA: TGCGCCAGCAGTGAGTCCGAGGGAGCGGGCTCCTACGAGCAGTACTTC. The chain uses TRBV10-1 and TRBJ2-7; D may be TRBD2 (6 bases). The V gene's germline CDR1 is WNHNN and CDR2 SYGVQD (reference sequence). The germline V and J ends were trimmed by 0 bases and 0 bases, with 12 bases remaining between them. The CDR3 is 16 residues long.

The V gene is TRBV5-6, the J gene TRBJ2-5; 11 nucleotides match TRBD1. The CDR3 consists of 16 residues. Germline CDR1 is SGHDT and CDR2 is YYEEEE. Unmatched junction bases numbered 6, after V lost 3 bases and J lost 2 bases. CDR3: CASSYTGTGGQETQYF. The CDR3 region has the DNA TGTGCCAGCAGCTATACCGGGACAGGGGGACAAGAGACCCAGTACTTC. The entire variable domain, with the rest obtained from reference TRBV5-6 and TRBJ2-5, is as follows: DAGVTQSPTHLIKTRGQQVTLRCSPKSGHDTVSWYQQALGQGPQFIFQYYEEEERQRGNFPDRFSGHQFPNYSSELNVNALLLGDSALYLCASSYTGTGGQETQYFGPGTRLLVL.

Here the CDR3 DNA reads TGTGCCAGCAGTGTGGCAGGGCCTAACTATGGCTACACCTTC. Translation gives CASSVAGPNYGYTF. The chain recombines TRBV27 with TRBJ1-2, with D perhaps TRBD1 (5 bases). CDR1 and CDR2 (germline): MNHEY, SMNVEV (reference sequence). This CDR3 spans 14 amino acids. Trimming left V 5 bases short and J 0 bases short, with 10 bases between.

The chain has TRBV7-9 and TRBJ2-1, with 8 bases that match TRBD2. Looked up from germline, CDR1 is SEHNR and CDR2 is FQNEAQ (reference sequence). With 5 bases clipped from V and 5 bases from J, the junction kept 11 bases outside the gene matches. The CDR3 is 16 residues long. Written as DNA, the CDR3 is TGTGCCAGCAGCACCCATCTCGGGAGGGTAGACAATGAGCAGTTCTTC. Translating gives CASSTHLGRVDNEQFF.

This rearrangement joins TRBV2 to TRBJ1-2, with 7 bases fitting TRBD1. J lost 6 bases, V lost 7 bases, and 8 bases had no gene match. Germline V CDR1 and CDR2: SNHLY, FYNNEI. There are 13 residues in the CDR3. In DNA, the CDR3 is TGTGCCAGCACTGGGGGAGACAGGGATGGCTACACCTTC. It specifies CASTGGDRDGYTF. Full variable domain (rest looked up from reference TRBV2 and TRBJ1-2): EPEVTQTPSHQVTQMGQEVILRCVPISNHLYFYWYRQILGQKVEFLVSFYNNEISEKSEIFDDQFSVERPDGSNFTLKIRSTKLEDSAMYFCASTGGDRDGYTFGSGTRLTVV.

This rearrangement joins TRBV19 to TRBJ1-2; the D is unclear. The CDR3 is 13 residues long. CDR1 and CDR2 (germline): LNHDA, SQIVND (reference sequence). The V end was cut by 4 bases, the J end by 5 bases, with 11 bases between. As DNA, the CDR3 is TGTGCCAGTAGTACGGGATTATTTTATGGCTACACCTTC. The encoded protein is CASSTGLFYGYTF.

This clone was seen only once. This chain connects TRBV29-1 to TRBJ2-5, with 9 bases that match TRBD1. Gene TRBJ2-7 matches the end of the DNA better, so the J call may be wrong. The CDR3 extends over 16 amino acids. Germline CDR1 SQVTM, CDR2 ANQGSEA. CDR3 residues: CSVEPLGQGISYEQYF. The CDR3 bases are TGCAGCGTTGAACCCCTTGGACAGGGGATTTCCTACGAGCAGTACTTC.